A single sample is the source of the 29 T cell receptor beta chains below, sequenced in a study of Ad26.COV2.S vaccination and SARS-CoV-2 variants. Here immunoSEQ multiplex PCR was the method, and the copy in TCRdb shows in-frame clones only, minus some. Here the sample spans roughly 180,000 clones, roughly 89% being singletons. Sequencing used peripheral blood, obtained after recovery from COVID-19. The receptor set was obtained from a human donor who had recovered from COVID-19.

The chain is built from TRBV7-9 and TRBJ2-7; D unresolved. The CDR3 has 11 amino acids. The germline V gene has CDR1 SEHNR and CDR2 FQNEAQ (reference sequence). V lost 1 base to trimming and J lost 6 bases, with 4 bases between them. The CDR3, as DNA: TGTGCCAGCAGCTTAGAACTCGAGCAGTACTTC. Translation: CASSLELEQYF.

The chain couples TRBV7-9 to TRBJ1-5; D might be TRBD1 (6 bases). This CDR3 is built from 13 residues. Germline CDR1 reads SEHNR; CDR2 reads FQNEAQ (reference sequence). V gave up 8 bases and J gave up 7 bases, with 15 bases separating them. CDR3 loop: CASSGGAGQPQHF. In DNA form, the CDR3 reads TGTGCCAGCTCGGGGGGGGCCGGGCAGCCCCAGCATTTT.

The rearrangement uses TRBV4-2 and TRBJ2-2; D ambiguous. Germline V gives CDR1 LGHNA, CDR2 YNFKEQ. The CDR3 is 16 residues long. Trimming left V 0 bases short and J 0 bases short, with 8 bases between. CDR3 in amino acids: CASSQEIGTNTGELFF. CDR3 nucleotides: TGTGCCAGCAGCCAAGAAATAGGGACGAACACCGGGGAGCTGTTTTTT.

This chain uses TRBV19 with TRBJ1-5, with a tentative D call TRBD1 (6 bases). The CDR3 covers 16 residues. CDR1 and CDR2 from the germline V gene are LNHDA and SQIVND (reference sequence). Trimming took off 1 base at V and 4 bases at J, with 14 bases between the two ends. CDR3: CASSIGTAPRNQPQHF. CDR3 nucleotides: TGTGCCAGTAGTATAGGGACAGCCCCTAGGAATCAGCCCCAGCATTTT.

This CDR3 reads CASSLVGGTYEQYF. The CDR3 DNA reads TGCGCCAGCAGCTTGGTTGGAGGCACCTACGAGCAGTACTTC. The rearrangement links TRBV5-1 to TRBJ2-7; TRBD2 is a possible D gene (5 bases). Germline CDR1 and CDR2: SGHRS and YFSETQ. This CDR3 is 14 amino acids long. The V end was cut by 0 bases, the J end by 2 bases, with 9 bases between.

CDR3 nucleotides: TGCAGCGTTGAACTAGTAGGGGAGCTTGAGACCCAGTACTTC. Protein product: CSVELVGELETQYF. This rearrangement joins TRBV29-1 to TRBJ2-5; D tentatively reads TRBD1 or TRBD2 (5 bases each). Trimming stripped 2 bases from V and 5 bases from J, with 15 bases between. The CDR3 totals 14 residues. Looked up from germline, CDR1 is SQVTM and CDR2 is ANQGSEA.

The gene calls are TRBV7-8 and TRBJ2-1, with a weak D call TRBD2 (5 bases). The V and J ends lost 5 bases and 8 bases respectively, with 10 bases between them. In germline, CDR1 is SGHVS, CDR2 FQNEAQ. The CDR3 is 12 amino acids. CDR3 DNA: TGTGCCAGCAGCCCCGGAGGCCATGAGCAGTTCTTC. As protein: CASSPGGHEQFF.

The V call is TRBV5-6, the J call TRBJ2-1; a weak D match, TRBD1 (6 bases). The CDR3 loop spans 14 amino acids. Per the germline V gene, CDR1 is SGHDT and CDR2 is YYEEEE. V was pared by 2 bases and J by 0 bases, with 6 bases between. CDR3 DNA: TGTGCCAGCAGCTTACAGGGCTCCTACAATGAGCAGTTCTTC. Protein sequence: CASSLQGSYNEQFF.

The genes are TRBV6-5 and TRBJ2-5, with 10 bases that match TRBD2. With V trimmed by 4 bases and J by 5 bases, 10 bases remained unmatched. The CDR3 sequence is 16 residues long. The V gene's germline CDR1 is MNHEY and CDR2 SVGAGI. The CDR3 spells CASSSQPFSGGETQYF. CDR3 in DNA: TGTGCCAGCAGTTCACAGCCGTTTAGCGGGGGGGAGACCCAGTACTTC.

This clone was detected once. The chain uses TRBV29-1 and TRBJ2-3, with TRBD1 identical over 9 bases. Germline CDR1 and CDR2: SQVTM and ANQGSEA. The length of the CDR3 is 14 residues. V was clipped by 4 bases and J by 3 bases; unmatched bases: 5. CDR3 sequence (DNA): TGCAGCGTTGGGGGGACAGGGAGAACAGATACGCAGTATTTT. Protein: CSVGGTGRTDTQYF.

This chain links TRBV5-1 with TRBJ2-5; 7 bases agree with TRBD2. The trim removed 0 bases at V and 4 bases at J, leaving 9 bases unmatched. The CDR3 spans 16 residues. Germline V lookup: CDR1 SGHRS, CDR2 YFSETQ. CDR3 protein: CASSLAWGRVGETQYF. The CDR3 coding sequence is TGCGCCAGCAGCTTGGCCTGGGGGAGGGTCGGAGAGACCCAGTACTTC.

Here the CDR3 reads CAWAPDFGTGELFF. The CDR3 DNA follows: TGTGCCTGGGCCCCGGACTTTGGCACCGGGGAGCTGTTTTTT. This chain links TRBV30 with TRBJ2-2; D is possibly TRBD2 (5 bases). The CDR3 totals 14 residues. The V gene's germline CDR1 is GTSNPN and CDR2 SVGIG (reference sequence). V lost 5 bases to trimming and J lost 4 bases, with 14 bases between them.

The chain links TRBV7-9 to TRBJ1-3; D perhaps matches TRBD1 (6 bases). From germline, CDR1 is SEHNR and CDR2 FQNEAQ (reference sequence). The CDR3 contains 16 residues. V was cut by 3 bases and J by 3 bases, with 15 bases left in between. The CDR3 reads CASSFVTGSNGNTIYF. The DNA for the CDR3 is TGTGCCAGCAGCTTCGTGACAGGCTCGAATGGAAACACCATATATTTT.

CDR3 protein: CASSYSGGRANTEAFF. In DNA form, the CDR3 reads TGTGCCAGCAGTTACTCGGGGGGAAGGGCGAACACTGAAGCTTTCTTT. V gene TRBV6-5 combines with J gene TRBJ1-1; TRBD1 might be the D (5 bases). Deletions cut 0 bases from V and 1 base from J, with 12 bases between. The CDR3 is made up of 16 amino acids. CDR1 and CDR2 from the germline V gene are MNHEY and SVGAGI.

The CDR3 region has the DNA TGTGCCAGCAGTGGACAGCCGAGGGCCGGGGAGCTGTTTTTT. Translating it yields CASSGQPRAGELFF. This chain links TRBV28 with TRBJ2-2; a weak D match, TRBD1 (6 bases). This CDR3 spans 14 amino acids. The germline gives CDR1 MDHEN, CDR2 SYDVKM. V was clipped by 5 bases and J by 6 bases, with 13 bases between them.

The count of this clone is one. CDR3 residues: CAMGQGDAYEQYF. The CDR3, as DNA: TGTGCCATGGGACAGGGGGACGCCTACGAGCAGTACTTC. This sequence joins TRBV2 and TRBJ2-7; 11 bases agree with TRBD1. In germline, CDR1 is SNHLY, CDR2 FYNNEI. V trimming: 10 bases; J trimming: 2 bases; junction bases outside the gene matches: 4. This CDR3 is 13 amino acids long. Drawing the rest from reference TRBV2 and TRBJ2-7, the complete variable domain is EPEVTQTPSHQVTQMGQEVILRCVPISNHLYFYWYRQILGQKVEFLVSFYNNEISEKSEIFDDQFSVERPDGSNFTLKIRSTKLEDSAMYFCAMGQGDAYEQYFGPGTRLTVT.

This clone was observed once. The rearrangement joins TRBV6-5 to TRBJ1-4; D possibly corresponds to TRBD1 (5 bases). V was clipped by 5 bases and J by 8 bases, with 9 bases between them. This CDR3 has 12 amino acids. Germline CDR1 is MNHEY and CDR2 is SVGAGI. Written as DNA, the CDR3 is TGTGCCAGCAGTCTCTCAGGGGAAAAACTGTTTTTT. It yields the protein CASSLSGEKLFF.

The chain joins TRBV28 to TRBJ2-3; TRBD2 might be the D (7 bases). CDR3 size: 15 residues. V dropped 6 bases and J dropped 3 bases, with 16 bases sitting between them. CDR1 and CDR2 from the germline V gene are MDHEN and SYDVKM. The CDR3 loop reads CASSGGLGGTDTQYF. CDR3 coding DNA: TGTGCCAGCAGCGGGGGGCTGGGGGGTACAGATACGCAGTATTTT.

This chain links TRBV18 with TRBJ2-3; either TRBD1 or TRBD2 may fit D (5 bases each). V lost 4 bases and J lost 5, with 13 bases in between. The CDR3 sequence is 14 residues long. Germline V gene lookup returns CDR1 KGHSH and CDR2 LQKENI. The CDR3 region has the DNA TGTGCCAGCTCACTATCGGGGCCTCGAGATACGCAGTATTTT. This sequence encodes CASSLSGPRDTQYF.

This chain connects TRBV5-6 to TRBJ1-4, with no clear D. CDR1 and CDR2 (germline): SGHDT, YYEEEE. The CDR3 length is 13 residues. V was cut by 2 bases and J by 8 bases, with 10 bases left in between. The CDR3 region has the DNA TGTGCCAGCAGCTTCCCGGCTGGGGAAAAACTGTTTTTT. As protein: CASSFPAGEKLFF.

This chain joins TRBV20-1 and TRBJ1-1; D is unresolved. In germline, CDR1 is DFQATT, CDR2 SNEGSKA (reference sequence). The ends were cut back, 3 bases at V and 4 bases at J, with 6 bases in the middle. The CDR3 totals 11 residues. The CDR3 spells CSASRSTEAFF. DNA for the CDR3: TGCAGTGCTAGTCGGAGCACTGAAGCTTTCTTT.

V is TRBV19 and J is TRBJ1-1; unclear D gene. This CDR3 is built from 14 residues. V lost 3 bases and J 4 bases, leaving 12 bases between the germline ends. Looked up from germline, CDR1 is LNHDA and CDR2 is SQIVND (reference sequence). The CDR3 coding sequence is TGTGCCAGTAGTATCGGAGGAGGCATCACTGAAGCTTTCTTT. Protein product: CASSIGGGITEAFF.

The gene calls are TRBV11-1 and TRBJ2-3; D possibly uses TRBD1 or TRBD2 (5 bases each). The germline V gene has CDR1 SGHAT and CDR2 FQDESV (reference sequence). The CDR3 runs to 16 residues. V lost 2 bases to trimming and J lost 6 bases, with 18 bases between them. The CDR3 DNA reads as TGTGCCAGCAGCTTAAATCCGGGGCCTCTTAAGGATACGCAGTATTTT. Its translation is CASSLNPGPLKDTQYF.

This rearrangement joins TRBV12-2 to TRBJ1-1; the table names TRBD1, a call not compared with the DNA. TRBV12-2 is recorded as a pseudogene. There are 15 residues in the CDR3. In nucleotides, the CDR3 is TGTGCAAGTCGGAGGCAACCGGGACAGGGTACTGAAGCTTTCTTT. The encoded protein is CASRRQPGQGTEAFF.

The chain links TRBV27 to TRBJ2-2; D call uncertain. The CDR3 length is 12 residues. Germline values: CDR1 MNHEY, CDR2 SMNVEV (reference sequence). V was shortened by 8 bases and J by 1 base, with 5 bases between the two germline ends. The CDR3 sequence: CASAVNTGELFF. DNA for the CDR3: TGTGCCAGCGCGGTGAACACCGGGGAGCTGTTTTTT.

This chain links TRBV6-5 with TRBJ2-1; 9 bases line up with TRBD1. CDR1 MNHEY and CDR2 SVGAGI come from the germline V gene. The CDR3 loop spans 15 amino acids. J was trimmed by 2 bases and V by 8 bases; bases with no gene match: 7. CDR3 sequence reads: CASLAGTGTYNEQFF. The CDR3, as DNA: TGTGCCAGCCTAGCCGGGACAGGGACCTACAATGAGCAGTTCTTC.

V is TRBV27 and J is TRBJ1-2; TRBD1 matches 8 bases. There are 19 residues in the CDR3. Germline lookup yields CDR1 MNHEY and CDR2 SMNVEV (reference sequence). The J segment lost 3 bases and the V segment lost 7 bases, leaving 22 bases of the junction unmatched. CDR3 sequence: CASTSTADRVHFLYYGYTF. The CDR3 DNA follows: TGTGCCAGCACCTCTACCGCGGACAGGGTGCACTTTCTGTACTATGGCTACACCTTC.

The chain links TRBV6-5 to TRBJ1-2; D is unclear. Germline loops: CDR1 MNHEY, CDR2 SVGAGI. V lost 0 bases to trimming and J lost 8 bases, with 13 bases between them. The CDR3 is 14 amino acids. The CDR3 is CASSYSQAVEGYTF. CDR3 bases: TGTGCCAGCAGTTACTCGCAGGCAGTGGAGGGCTACACCTTC.

The table lists this clone with a few counts. J is TRBJ2-1 and V is TRBV3-1 (or the pseudogene TRBV3-2); 10 nucleotides agree with TRBD2. Germline lookup yields CDR1 LGHDT and CDR2 YNNKEL (reference sequence). The J segment lost 8 bases and the V segment lost 4 bases, leaving 5 bases of the junction unmatched. The CDR3 length is 14 residues. The CDR3 sequence is CASSRGTSVYEQFF. The CDR3 DNA reads TGTGCCAGCAGCCGTGGGACTAGCGTCTATGAGCAGTTCTTC.